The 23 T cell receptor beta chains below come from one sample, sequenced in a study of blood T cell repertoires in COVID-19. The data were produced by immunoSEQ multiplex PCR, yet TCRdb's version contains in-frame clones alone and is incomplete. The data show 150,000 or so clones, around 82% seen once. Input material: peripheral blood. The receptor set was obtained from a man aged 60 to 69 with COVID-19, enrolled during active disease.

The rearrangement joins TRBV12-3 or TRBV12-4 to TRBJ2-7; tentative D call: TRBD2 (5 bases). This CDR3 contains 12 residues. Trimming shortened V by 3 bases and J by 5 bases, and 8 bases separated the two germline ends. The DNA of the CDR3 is TGTGCCAGCAGTTTCGGAGGTAACGAGCAGTACTTC. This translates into CASSFGGNEQYF.

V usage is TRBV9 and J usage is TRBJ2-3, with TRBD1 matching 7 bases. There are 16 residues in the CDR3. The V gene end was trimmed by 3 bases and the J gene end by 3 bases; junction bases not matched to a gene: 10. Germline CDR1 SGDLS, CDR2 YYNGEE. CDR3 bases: TGTGCCAGCAGCGACGAGACAGGGTTGCGTACAGATACGCAGTATTTT. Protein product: CASSDETGLRTDTQYF.

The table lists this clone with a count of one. CDR3 sequence (DNA): TGTGCCAGCAGGCCCACAGGGGCTGGGGGCTACACCTTC. Translating gives CASRPTGAGGYTF. The rearrangement joins TRBV6-5 to TRBJ1-2; TRBD1 matches 7 bases. Looked up from germline, CDR1 is MNHEY and CDR2 is SVGAGI. Trimming cost V 6 bases and J 8 bases; bases outside gene matches: 9. The CDR3 has 13 amino acids.

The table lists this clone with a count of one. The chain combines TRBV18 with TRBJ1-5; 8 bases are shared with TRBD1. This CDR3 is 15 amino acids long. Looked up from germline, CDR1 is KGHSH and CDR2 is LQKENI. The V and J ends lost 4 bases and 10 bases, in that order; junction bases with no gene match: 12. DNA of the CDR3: TGTGCCAGCTCACTCGGACAGGGTCTAGGCATCCCCCAGCATTTT. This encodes CASSLGQGLGIPQHF.

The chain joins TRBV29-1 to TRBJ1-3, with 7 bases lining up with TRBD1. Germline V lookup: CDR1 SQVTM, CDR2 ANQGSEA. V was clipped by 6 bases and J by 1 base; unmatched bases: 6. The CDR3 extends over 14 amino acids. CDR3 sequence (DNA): TGCAGCGTCGTACAGGGGACTTCTGGAAACACCATATATTTT. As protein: CSVVQGTSGNTIYF.

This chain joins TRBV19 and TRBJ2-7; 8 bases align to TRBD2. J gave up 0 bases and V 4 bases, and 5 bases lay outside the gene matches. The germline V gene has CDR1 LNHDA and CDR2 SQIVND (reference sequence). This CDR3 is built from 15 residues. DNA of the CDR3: TGTGCCAGTAGTAGCCCCGGGACTAGCTCCTACGAGCAGTACTTC. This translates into CASSSPGTSSYEQYF.

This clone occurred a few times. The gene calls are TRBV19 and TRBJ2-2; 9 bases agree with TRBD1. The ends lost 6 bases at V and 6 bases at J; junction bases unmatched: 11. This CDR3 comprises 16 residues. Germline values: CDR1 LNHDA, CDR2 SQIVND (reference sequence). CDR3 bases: TGTGCCAGTAGAACTGGGGACAGGGTTTTTTCCGGGGAGCTGTTTTTT. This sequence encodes CASRTGDRVFSGELFF.

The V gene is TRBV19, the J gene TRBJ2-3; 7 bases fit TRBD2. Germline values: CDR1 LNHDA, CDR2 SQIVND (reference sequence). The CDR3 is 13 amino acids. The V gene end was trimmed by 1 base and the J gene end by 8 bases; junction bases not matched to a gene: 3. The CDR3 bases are TGTGCCAGTAGTATAGGGGCGGGGGTTACGCAGTATTTT. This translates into CASSIGAGVTQYF.

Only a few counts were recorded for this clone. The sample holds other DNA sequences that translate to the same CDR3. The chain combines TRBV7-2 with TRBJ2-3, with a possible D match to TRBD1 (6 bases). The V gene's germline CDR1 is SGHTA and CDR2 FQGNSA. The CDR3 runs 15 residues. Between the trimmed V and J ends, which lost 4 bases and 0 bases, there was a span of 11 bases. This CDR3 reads CASSSQGYSTDTQYF. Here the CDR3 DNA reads TGTGCCAGCAGCTCCCAGGGGTACAGCACAGATACGCAGTATTTT.

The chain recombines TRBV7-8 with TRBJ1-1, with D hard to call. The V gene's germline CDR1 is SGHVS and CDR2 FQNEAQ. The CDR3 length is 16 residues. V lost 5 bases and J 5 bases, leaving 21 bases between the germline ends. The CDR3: CASSHTRIVVDTEAFF. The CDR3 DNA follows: TGTGCCAGCAGCCATACGAGAATAGTGGTTGATACTGAAGCTTTCTTT.

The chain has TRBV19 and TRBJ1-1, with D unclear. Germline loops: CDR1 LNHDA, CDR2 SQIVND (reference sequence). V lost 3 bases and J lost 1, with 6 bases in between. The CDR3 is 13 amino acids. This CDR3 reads CASSIRENTEAFF. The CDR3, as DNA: TGTGCCAGTAGTATTAGAGAGAACACTGAAGCTTTCTTT.

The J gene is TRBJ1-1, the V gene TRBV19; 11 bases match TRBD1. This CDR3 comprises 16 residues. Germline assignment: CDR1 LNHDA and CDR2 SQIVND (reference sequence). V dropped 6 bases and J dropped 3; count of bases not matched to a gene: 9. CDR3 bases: TGTGCCAGTAGGCAGCTCCTGGGACAGGGGGACACTGAAGCTTTCTTT. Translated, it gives CASRQLLGQGDTEAFF.

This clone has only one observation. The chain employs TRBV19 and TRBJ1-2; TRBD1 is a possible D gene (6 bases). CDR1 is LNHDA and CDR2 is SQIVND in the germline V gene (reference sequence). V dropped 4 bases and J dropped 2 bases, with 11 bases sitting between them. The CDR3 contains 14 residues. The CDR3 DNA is TGTGCCAGTAGTAAGGACAGCTGGAACTATGGCTACACCTTC. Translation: CASSKDSWNYGYTF.

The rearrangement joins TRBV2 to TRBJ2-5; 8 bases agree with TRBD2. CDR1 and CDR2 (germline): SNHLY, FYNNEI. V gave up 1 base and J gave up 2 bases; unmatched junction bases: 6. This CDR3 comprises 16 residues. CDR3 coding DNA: TGTGCCAGCAGTGAAGGTCTCGCGGGGGGACAAGAGACCCAGTACTTC. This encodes CASSEGLAGGQETQYF.

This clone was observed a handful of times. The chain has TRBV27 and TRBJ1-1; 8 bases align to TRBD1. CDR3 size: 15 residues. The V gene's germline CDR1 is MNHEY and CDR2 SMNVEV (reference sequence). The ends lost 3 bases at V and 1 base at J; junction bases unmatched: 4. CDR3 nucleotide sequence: TGTGCCAGCAGTTTGACAGGGGAACCGAACACTGAAGCTTTCTTT. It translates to CASSLTGEPNTEAFF.

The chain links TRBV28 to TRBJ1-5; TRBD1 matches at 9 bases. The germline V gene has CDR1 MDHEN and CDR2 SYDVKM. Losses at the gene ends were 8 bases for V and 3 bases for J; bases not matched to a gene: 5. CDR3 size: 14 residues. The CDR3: CASDRQGDNQPQHF. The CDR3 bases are TGTGCCAGCGACAGACAGGGGGACAATCAGCCCCAGCATTTT.

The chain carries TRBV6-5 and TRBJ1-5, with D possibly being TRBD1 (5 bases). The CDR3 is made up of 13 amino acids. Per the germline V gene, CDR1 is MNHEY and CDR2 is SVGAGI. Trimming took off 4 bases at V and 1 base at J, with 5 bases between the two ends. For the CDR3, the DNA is TGTGCCAGCAGTTGGGGCAGCAATCAGCCCCAGCATTTT. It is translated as CASSWGSNQPQHF.

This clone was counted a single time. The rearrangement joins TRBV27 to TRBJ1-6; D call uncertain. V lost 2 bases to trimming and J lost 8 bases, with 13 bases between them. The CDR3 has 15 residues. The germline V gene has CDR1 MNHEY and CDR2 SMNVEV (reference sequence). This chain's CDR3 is CASSLNGGPDSPLHF. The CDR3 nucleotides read TGTGCCAGCAGTTTAAATGGAGGACCCGATTCACCCCTCCACTTT.

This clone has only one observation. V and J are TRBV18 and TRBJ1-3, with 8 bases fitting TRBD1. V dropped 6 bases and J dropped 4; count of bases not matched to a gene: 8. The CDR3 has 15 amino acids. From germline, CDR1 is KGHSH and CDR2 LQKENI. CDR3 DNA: TGTGCCAGCTCGGTCGACAGGGGTGCCGGAAACACCATATATTTT. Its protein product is CASSVDRGAGNTIYF.

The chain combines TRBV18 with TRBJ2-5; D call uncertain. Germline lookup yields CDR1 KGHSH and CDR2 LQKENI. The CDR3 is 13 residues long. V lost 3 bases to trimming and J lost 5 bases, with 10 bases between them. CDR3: CASSPGISETQYF. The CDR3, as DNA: TGTGCCAGCTCACCTGGCATTTCCGAGACCCAGTACTTC.

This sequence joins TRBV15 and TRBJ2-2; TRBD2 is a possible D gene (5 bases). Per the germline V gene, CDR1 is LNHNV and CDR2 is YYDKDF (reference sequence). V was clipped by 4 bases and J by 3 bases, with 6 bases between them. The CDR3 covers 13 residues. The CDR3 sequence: CATSKEDTGELFF. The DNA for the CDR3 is TGTGCCACCAGCAAGGAGGACACCGGGGAGCTGTTTTTT.

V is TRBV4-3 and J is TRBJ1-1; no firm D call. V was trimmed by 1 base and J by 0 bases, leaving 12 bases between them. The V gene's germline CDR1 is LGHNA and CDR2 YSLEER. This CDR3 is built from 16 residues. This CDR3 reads CASSQGAGIVNTEAFF. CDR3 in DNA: TGCGCCAGCAGCCAAGGGGCGGGGATTGTGAACACTGAAGCTTTCTTT.

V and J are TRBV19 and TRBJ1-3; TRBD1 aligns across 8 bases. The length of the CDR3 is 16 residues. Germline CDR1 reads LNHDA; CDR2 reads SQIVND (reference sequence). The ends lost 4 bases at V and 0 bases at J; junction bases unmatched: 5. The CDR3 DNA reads TGTGCCAGTAGTAGGGGACAGGCTTACTCTGGAAACACCATATATTTT. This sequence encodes CASSRGQAYSGNTIYF.